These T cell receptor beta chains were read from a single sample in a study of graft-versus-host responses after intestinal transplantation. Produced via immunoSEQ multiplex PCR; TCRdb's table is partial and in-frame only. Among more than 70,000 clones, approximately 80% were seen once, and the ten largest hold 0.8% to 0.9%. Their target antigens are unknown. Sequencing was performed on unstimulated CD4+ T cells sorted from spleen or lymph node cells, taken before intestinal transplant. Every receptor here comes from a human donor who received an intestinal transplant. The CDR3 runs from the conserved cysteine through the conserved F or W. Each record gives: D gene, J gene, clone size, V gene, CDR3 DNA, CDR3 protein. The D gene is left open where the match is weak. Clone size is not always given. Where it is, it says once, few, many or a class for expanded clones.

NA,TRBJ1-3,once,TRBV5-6,TGTGCCAGCAGCTTAACAGGGTTAGGAAACACCATATATTTT,CASSLTGLGNTIYF
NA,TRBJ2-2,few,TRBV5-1,TGCGCCAGCAGCTATACAGGGAACTCCGGGGAGCTGTTTTTT,CASSYTGNSGELFF
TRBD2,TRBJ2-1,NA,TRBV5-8,TGTGCCAGCAGCGCTTCAGGGACTAGCGGGAGTAATGAGCAGTTCTTC,CASSASGTSGSNEQFF
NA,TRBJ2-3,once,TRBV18,TGTGCCAGCTCACCAATACAGGGCACAGATACGCAGTATTTT,CASSPIQGTDTQYF
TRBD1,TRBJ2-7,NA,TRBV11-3,TGTGCCAGCAGCTTAGGTCATGGGACAGGGGGCCGGGACGAGCAGTACTTC,CASSLGHGTGGRDEQYF
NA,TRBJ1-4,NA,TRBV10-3,TGTGCCATCAGTGCGGGGGGGCGACTGTTTTTT,CAISAGGRLFF
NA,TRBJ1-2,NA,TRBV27,TGTGCCAGCAGTAGTGGGACAAGGCTCGGCTACACCTTC,CASSSGTRLGYTF
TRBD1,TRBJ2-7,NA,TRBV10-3,TGTGCCATCAGTAGGTATGACAGGGATGGCGAGCAGTACTTC,CAISRYDRDGEQYF
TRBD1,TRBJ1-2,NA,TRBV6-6,TGTGCCAGCAGTCCGACAGGGGCGGGCTATGGCTACACCTTC,CASSPTGAGYGYTF
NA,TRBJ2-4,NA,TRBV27,TGTGCCAGCAGTTCTGGACAGAGCTCCATTCAGTATTTC,CASSSGQSSIQYF
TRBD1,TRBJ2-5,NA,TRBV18,TGTGCCAGCTCACAAAGACCCCCTCAGGGGGCCCGGAAGGAGACCCAGTACTTC,CASSQRPPQGARKETQYF
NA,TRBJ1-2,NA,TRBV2,TGTGCCAGTGGACAGAACTATGGCTACACCTTC,CASGQNYGYTF
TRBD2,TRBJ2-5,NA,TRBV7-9,TGTGCCAGCAGCCAACTAGCGGGGGGGTTCTCCCAAGAGACCCAGTACTTC,CASSQLAGGFSQETQYF
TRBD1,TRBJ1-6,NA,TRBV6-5,TGTGCCATCAGGGGGACAGGGGATTCACCCCTCCACTTT,CAIRGTGDSPLHF
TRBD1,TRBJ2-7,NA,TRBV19,TGTGCCAGTAGTTACCGGGACAGCTCTTACGAGCAGTACTTC,CASSYRDSSYEQYF
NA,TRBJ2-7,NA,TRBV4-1,TGCGCCAGCAGCCAAGATCTTCCCGGGACACGCGCCTACGAGCAGTACTTC,CASSQDLPGTRAYEQYF
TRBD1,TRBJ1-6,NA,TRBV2,TGTGCCAGCAGTGAACCCGGGTTAGAAGACGGGACAGACAATTCACCCCTCCACTTT,CASSEPGLEDGTDNSPLHF
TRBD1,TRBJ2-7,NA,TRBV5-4,TGTGCCAGCAGCTTGTGGGACAGCTACGAGCAGTACTTC,CASSLWDSYEQYF
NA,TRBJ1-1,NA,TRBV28,TGTGCCAGCAGTTTAGAAACATCCGAAGCTTTCTTT,CASSLETSEAFF
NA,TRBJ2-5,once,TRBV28,TGTGCCAGCAGTTTACTAGGAGAGACCCAGTACTTC,CASSLLGETQYF
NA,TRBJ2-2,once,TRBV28,TGTGCCAGCAGCGCCGGGACTCCGGGCACCGGGGAGCTGTTTTTT,CASSAGTPGTGELFF
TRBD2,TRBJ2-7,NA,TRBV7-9,TGTGCCAGCAGCTTAAGGTTAGCGGGAAGTTACGAGCAGTACTTC,CASSLRLAGSYEQYF
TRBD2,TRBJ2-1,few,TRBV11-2,TGTGCCAGCAGCCAGGATGCTAGCGGCTGGCAGTTCTTC,CASSQDASGWQFF